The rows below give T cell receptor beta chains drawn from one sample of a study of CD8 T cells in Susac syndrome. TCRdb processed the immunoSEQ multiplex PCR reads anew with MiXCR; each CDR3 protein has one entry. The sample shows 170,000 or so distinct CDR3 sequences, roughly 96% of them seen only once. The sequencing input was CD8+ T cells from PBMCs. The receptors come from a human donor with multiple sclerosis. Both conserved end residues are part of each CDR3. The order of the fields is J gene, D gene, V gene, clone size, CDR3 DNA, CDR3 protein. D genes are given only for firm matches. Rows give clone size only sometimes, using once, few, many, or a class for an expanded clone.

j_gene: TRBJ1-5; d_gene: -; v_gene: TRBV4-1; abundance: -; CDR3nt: TGCGCCAGCAGCCAAGACATTTCAGGGAATCAGCCCCAGCATTTT; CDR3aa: CASSQDISGNQPQHF
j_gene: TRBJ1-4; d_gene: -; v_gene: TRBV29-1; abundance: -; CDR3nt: TGCAGCGCCGCTGGGGGGTCTAATGAAAAACTGTTTTTT; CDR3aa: CSAAGGSNEKLFF
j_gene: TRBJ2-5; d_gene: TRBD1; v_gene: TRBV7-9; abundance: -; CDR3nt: TGTGCCAGCAGCCCGCCGGACAGGCGCCAAGAGACCCAGTACTTC; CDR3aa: CASSPPDRRQETQYF
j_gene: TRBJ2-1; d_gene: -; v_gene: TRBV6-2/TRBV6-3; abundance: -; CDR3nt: TGTGCCAGCAGTTACGCAAAATCAGGGGTCAGGTGGCACAATGAGCAGTTCTTC; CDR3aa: CASSYAKSGVRWHNEQFF
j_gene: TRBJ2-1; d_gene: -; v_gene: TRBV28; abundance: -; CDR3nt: TGTGCCAGCAGTTTGGGTGGGGCATGGGGCGATGAGCAGTTCTTC; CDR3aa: CASSLGGAWGDEQFF
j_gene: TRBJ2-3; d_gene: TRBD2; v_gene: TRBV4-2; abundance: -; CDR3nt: TGTGCCAGCAGCCCAATGCCCCCTGGCGGGGGGGCTAGTACAGATACGCAGTATTTT; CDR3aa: CASSPMPPGGGASTDTQYF
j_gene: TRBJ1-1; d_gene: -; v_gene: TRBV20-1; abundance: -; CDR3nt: TGCAGTGCTAGAGAGGTCGGCCGGTCGGACACTGAAGCTTTCTTT; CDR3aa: CSAREVGRSDTEAFF
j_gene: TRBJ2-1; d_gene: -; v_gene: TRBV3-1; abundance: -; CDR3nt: TGTGCCAGCAGCCAAGATTCGACAGGTTACAATGAGCAGTTCTTC; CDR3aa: CASSQDSTGYNEQFF
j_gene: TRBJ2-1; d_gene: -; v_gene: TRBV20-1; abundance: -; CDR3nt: TGCAGTGCTAGGTTCGTCTCGGGCTCGATCAATGAGCAGTTCTTC; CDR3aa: CSARFVSGSINEQFF
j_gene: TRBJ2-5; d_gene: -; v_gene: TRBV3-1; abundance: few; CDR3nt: TGTGCCAGCAGCCAAGATCAAGAGACCCAGTACTTC; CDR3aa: CASSQDQETQYF
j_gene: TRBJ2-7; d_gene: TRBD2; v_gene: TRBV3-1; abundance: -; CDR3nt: TGTGCCAGCAGCCCGAGAGGGGACTACGACGAGCAGTACTTC; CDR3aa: CASSPRGDYDEQYF
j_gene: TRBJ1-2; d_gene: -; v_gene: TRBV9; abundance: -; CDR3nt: TGTGCCAGCAACCACGGGGTTGGGTATGGCTACACCTTC; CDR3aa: CASNHGVGYGYTF
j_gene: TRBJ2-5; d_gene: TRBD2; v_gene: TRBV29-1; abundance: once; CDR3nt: TGCAGCGTTGAAGTGAGCGGGAGTCGGAAGACCCAGTACTTC; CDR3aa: CSVEVSGSRKTQYF
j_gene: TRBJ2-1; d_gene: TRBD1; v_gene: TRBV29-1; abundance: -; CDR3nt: TGCAGCGTTGCGAAAGGGACAGTATACAATGAGCAGTTCTTC; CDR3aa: CSVAKGTVYNEQFF
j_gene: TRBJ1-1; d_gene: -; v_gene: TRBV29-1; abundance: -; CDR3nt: TGCAGCGTGAACAGGGAAGGGAGGAACACTGAAGCTTTCTTT; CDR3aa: CSVNREGRNTEAFF
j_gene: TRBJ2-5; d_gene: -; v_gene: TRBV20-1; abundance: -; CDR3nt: TGCAGTGCCCCTTTTAGCGGGACAGGGGAGACCCAGTACTTC; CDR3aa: CSAPFSGTGETQYF
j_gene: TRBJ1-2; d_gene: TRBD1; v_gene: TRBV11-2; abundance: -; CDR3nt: TGTGCCAGCAGCTTCATAAGGGACAGGGGGCTCTATGGCTACACCTTC; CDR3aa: CASSFIRDRGLYGYTF
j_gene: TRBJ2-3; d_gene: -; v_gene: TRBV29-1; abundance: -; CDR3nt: TGCAGGGCTGGAAATCTTTCCACAGATACGCAGTATTTT; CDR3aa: CRAGNLSTDTQYF
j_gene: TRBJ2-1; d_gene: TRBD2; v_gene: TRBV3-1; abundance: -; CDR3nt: TGTGCCAGCAGCCCGGTTCTAGCGGGAGGGCCGGGAGAGACCCAGTTCTTC; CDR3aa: CASSPVLAGGPGETQFF
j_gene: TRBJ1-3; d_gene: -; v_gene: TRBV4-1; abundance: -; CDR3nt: TGCGCCAGCAGCCAAGAGGCAGGGTTACCTGGAAACACCATATATTTT; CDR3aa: CASSQEAGLPGNTIYF
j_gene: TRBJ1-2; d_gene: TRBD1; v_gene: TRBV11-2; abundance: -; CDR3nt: TGTGCCAGCAGCACGTCCAGGGGGCGAGAGCTCTATGGCTACACCTTC; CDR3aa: CASSTSRGRELYGYTF
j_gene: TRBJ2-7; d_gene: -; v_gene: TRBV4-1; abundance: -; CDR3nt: TGCGCCAGCAGCCCCTCGCAGGGGAGCTACGAGCAGTACTTC; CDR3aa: CASSPSQGSYEQYF
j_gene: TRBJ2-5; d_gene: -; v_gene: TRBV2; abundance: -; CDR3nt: TGTGCCGGATCAACGGTGGGAGAGACCCAGTACTTC; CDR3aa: CAGSTVGETQYF
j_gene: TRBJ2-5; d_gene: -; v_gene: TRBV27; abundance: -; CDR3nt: TGTGCCAGCAGTGGGACTTTCCAAGAGACCCAGTACTTC; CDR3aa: CASSGTFQETQYF
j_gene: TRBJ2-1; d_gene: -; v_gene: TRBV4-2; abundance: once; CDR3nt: TGTGCCAGCAGCCAAGAGTACGGGGGCCATGAGCAGTTCTTC; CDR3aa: CASSQEYGGHEQFF
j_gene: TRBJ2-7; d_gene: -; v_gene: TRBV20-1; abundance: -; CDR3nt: TGCAGTACTACGGACCTACTAAGCCACGAGCAGTACTTC; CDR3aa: CSTTDLLSHEQYF
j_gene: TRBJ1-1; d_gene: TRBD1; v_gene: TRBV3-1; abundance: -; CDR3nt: TGTGCCAGCAGCCCTTCAACCGGGACAGGGGGGACTGAAGCTTTCTTT; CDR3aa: CASSPSTGTGGTEAFF
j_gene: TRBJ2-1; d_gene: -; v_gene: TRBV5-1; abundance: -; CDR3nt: TGCGCCAGCAGCTTGATGCAGGGGCACAAGTACAATGAGCAGTTCTTC; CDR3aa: CASSLMQGHKYNEQFF
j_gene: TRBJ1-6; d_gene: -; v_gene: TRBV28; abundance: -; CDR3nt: TGTGCCAGAGCGGGGTGGTCACCCCTCCACTTT; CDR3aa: CARAGWSPLHF
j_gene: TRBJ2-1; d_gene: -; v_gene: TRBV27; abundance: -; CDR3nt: TGTGCCAGCAGTCCGCCGGGACTCACCTCCTACAATGAGCAGTTCTTC; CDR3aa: CASSPPGLTSYNEQFF
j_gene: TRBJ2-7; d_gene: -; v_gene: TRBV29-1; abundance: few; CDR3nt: TGCAGCGTCATCGGGGATAACGAGAACGGCTACGAGCAGTACTTC; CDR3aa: CSVIGDNENGYEQYF
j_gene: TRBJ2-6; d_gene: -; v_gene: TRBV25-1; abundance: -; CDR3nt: TGTGCCAGCAGTGACTCCACGGTTCCCGACAGGCGCTCTGGGGCCAACGTCCTGACTTTC; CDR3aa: CASSDSTVPDRRSGANVLTF
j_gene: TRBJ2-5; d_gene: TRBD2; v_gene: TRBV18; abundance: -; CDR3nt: TGTGCCAGCTCACCACTTTGGGACTACATCCAAGAGACCCAGTACTTC; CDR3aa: CASSPLWDYIQETQYF
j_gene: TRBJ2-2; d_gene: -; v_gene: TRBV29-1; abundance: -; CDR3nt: TGCAGCGTCGGAGGTGGGGGGGCGCGGGTAAGGGCCGGGGAGCTGTTTTTT; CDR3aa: CSVGGGGARVRAGELFF
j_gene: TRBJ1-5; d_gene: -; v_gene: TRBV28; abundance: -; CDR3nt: TGTGCCAGCAGACCCGCGCAGGGGTCATCGGGTCAGCCCCAGCATTTT; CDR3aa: CASRPAQGSSGQPQHF
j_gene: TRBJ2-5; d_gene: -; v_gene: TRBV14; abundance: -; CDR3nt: TGTGCCAGCAGGCCGACAGGAGAGGGGGAGACCCAGTACTTC; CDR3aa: CASRPTGEGETQYF
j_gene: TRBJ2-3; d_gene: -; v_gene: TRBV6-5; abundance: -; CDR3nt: TGTGCCAGCAGCCGTGACACGAGCACAGATACGCAGTATTTT; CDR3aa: CASSRDTSTDTQYF
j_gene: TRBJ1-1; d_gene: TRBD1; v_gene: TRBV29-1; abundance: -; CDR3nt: TGCAGCGTTGAGGCTCGGACAGGGAGCACTGAAGCTTTCTTT; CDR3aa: CSVEARTGSTEAFF
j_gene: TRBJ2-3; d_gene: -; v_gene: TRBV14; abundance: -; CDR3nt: TGTGCCAGCAGCCAAGTTGCACTGGATACGCAGTATTTT; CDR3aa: CASSQVALDTQYF
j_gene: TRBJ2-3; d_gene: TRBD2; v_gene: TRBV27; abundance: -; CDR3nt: TGTGCCAGCAGTTGGGATCTAGCGGGTCAGGGTACGCAGTATTTT; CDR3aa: CASSWDLAGQGTQYF
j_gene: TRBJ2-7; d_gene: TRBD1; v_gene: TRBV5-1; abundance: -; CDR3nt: TGCGCCAGCAGCTTGCGACAGGGACCCTACGAGCAGTACTTC; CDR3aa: CASSLRQGPYEQYF
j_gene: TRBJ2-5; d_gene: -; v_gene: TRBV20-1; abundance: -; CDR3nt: TGCAGTGCTAGTGAGATTACGACGGGCAAAGAGACCCAGTACTTC; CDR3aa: CSASEITTGKETQYF
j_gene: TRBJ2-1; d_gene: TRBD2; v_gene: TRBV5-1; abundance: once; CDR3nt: TGCGCCAGCAGCTTGATTCCGGGAGGCAATGAGCAGTTCTTC; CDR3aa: CASSLIPGGNEQFF
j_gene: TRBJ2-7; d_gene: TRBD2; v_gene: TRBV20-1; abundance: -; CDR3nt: TGCAGTGCTGTCGCAGCGGGAAAGGGCTACGAGCAGTACTTC; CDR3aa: CSAVAAGKGYEQYF
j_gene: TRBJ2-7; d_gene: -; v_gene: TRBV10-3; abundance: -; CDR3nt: TGTGCCATCAGTTTTCGGGACGGCTACGAGCAGTACTTC; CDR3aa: CAISFRDGYEQYF
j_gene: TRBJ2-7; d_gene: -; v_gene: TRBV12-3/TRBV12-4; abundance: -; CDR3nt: TGTGCCAGCAGTTTATCTGAGGGAGCGGCCTACGAGCAGTACTTC; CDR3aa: CASSLSEGAAYEQYF
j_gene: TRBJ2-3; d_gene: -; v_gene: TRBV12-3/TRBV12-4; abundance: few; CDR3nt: TGTGCCAGCAGTTTAGGAGGGGCAGATACGCAGTATTTT; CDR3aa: CASSLGGADTQYF
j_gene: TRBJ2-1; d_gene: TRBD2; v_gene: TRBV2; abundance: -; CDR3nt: TGTGCCAGCAGTTTACTAGCGGGAGGGCTCCCTGAGCAGTTCTTC; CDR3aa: CASSLLAGGLPEQFF
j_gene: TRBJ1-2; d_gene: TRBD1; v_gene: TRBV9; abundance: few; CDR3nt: TGTGCCAGCCGGGACAGGATCTATGGCTACACCTTC; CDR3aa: CASRDRIYGYTF
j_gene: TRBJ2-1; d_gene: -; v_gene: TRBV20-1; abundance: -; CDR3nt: TGCAGTGCTAGGCGGAGTGAGCAGTTCTTC; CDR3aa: CSARRSEQFF